This T cell receptor (beta chain) was captured in a study of blood T cell repertoires in COVID-19. The wider study: Both acute and convalescent COVID-19 samples were obtained from the United States, Italy and Spain. In each case, the material was cDNA or gDNA derived from T cells, B-cell-depleted T cells, or PBMCs.

V dropped 1 base and J dropped 10 bases, with 8 bases sitting between them. The CDR3 is made up of 12 amino acids. The germline CDR1 and CDR2 sequences are SGHAT and FQDESV (reference sequence). The authors' processing: Amplification from reference gene primers served as the basis for estimated nucleated cell counts. Data came from immunoSEQ multiplex PCR; TCRdb stores just in-frame clones and leaves some out. For V, J and clone size, that table is used; D and trimming come from the DNA. The sample comprises some 150,000 clones, more than 80% of which are singletons, and approximately 6.5% rests with the top ten.

The rearrangement joins TRBV11-1 to TRBJ2-1; D gene uncertain. The sequence was obtained from a human donor in a cohort sampled during active COVID-19. What was sequenced was peripheral blood. Here the CDR3 reads CASSLVQAEQFF. CDR3 coding DNA: TGTGCCAGCAGCTTAGTCCAGGCCGAGCAGTTCTTC.